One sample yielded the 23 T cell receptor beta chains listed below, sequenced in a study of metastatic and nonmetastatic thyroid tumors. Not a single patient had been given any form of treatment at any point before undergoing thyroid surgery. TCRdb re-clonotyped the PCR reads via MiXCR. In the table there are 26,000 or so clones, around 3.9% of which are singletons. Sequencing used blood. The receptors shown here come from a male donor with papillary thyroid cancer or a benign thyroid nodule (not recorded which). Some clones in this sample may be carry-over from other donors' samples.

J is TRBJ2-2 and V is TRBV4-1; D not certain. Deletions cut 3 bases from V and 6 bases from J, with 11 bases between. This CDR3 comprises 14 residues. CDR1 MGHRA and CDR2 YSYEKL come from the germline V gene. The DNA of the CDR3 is TGCGCCAGCAGCCAGGTTGAGATAGCCGGGGAGCTGTTTTTT. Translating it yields CASSQVEIAGELFF.

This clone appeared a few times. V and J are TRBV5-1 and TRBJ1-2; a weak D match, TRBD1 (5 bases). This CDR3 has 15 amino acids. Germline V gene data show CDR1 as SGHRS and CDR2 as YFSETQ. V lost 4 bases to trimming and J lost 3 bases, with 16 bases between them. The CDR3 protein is CASSAHGARDYGYTF. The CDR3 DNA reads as TGCGCCAGCAGCGCCCATGGGGCGCGCGACTATGGCTACACCTTC.

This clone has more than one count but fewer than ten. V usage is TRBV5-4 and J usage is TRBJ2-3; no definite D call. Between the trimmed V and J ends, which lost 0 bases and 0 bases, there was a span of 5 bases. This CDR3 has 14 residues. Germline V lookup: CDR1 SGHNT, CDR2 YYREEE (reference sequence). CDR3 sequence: CASSLGPSTDTQYF. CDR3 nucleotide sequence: TGTGCCAGCAGCTTGGGACCCAGCACAGATACGCAGTATTTT.

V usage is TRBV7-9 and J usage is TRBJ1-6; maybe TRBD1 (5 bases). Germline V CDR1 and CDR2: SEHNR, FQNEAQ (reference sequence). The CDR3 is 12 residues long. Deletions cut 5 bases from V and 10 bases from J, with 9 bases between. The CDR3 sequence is CASSLGESPLHF. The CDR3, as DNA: TGTGCCAGCAGCCTGGGGGAGTCACCCCTCCACTTT. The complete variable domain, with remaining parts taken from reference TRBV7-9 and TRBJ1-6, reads DTGVSQNPRHKITKRGQNVTFRCDPISEHNRLYWYRQTLGQGPEFLTYFQNEAQLEKSRLLSDRFSAERPKGSFSTLEIQRTEQGDSAMYLCASSLGESPLHFGNGTRLTVT.

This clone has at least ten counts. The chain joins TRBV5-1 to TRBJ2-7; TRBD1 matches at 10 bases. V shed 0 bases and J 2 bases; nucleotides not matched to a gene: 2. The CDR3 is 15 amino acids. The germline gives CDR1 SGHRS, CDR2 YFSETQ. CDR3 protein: CASSLATGGTYEQYF. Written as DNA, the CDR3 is TGCGCCAGCAGCTTGGCGACAGGGGGCACCTACGAGCAGTACTTC.

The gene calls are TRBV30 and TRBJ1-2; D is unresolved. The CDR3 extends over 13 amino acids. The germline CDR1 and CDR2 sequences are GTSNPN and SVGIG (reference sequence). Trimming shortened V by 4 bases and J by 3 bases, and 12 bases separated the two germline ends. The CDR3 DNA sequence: TGTGCCTGGATTCGGGGAGCGGACTATGGCTACACCTTC. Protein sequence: CAWIRGADYGYTF.

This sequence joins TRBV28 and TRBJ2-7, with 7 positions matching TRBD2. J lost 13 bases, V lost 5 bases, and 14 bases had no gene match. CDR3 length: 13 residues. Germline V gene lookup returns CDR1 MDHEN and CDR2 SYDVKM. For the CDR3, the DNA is TGTGCCAGCAGTGGGGGAGGGATCCCACGCGGTTACTTC. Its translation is CASSGGGIPRGYF.

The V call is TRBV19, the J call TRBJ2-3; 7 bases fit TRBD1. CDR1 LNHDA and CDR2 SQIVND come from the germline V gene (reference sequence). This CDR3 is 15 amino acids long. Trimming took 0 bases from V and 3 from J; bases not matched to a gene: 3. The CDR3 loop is CASSIDGRGTDTQYF. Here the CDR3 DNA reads TGTGCCAGTAGTATAGATGGCAGGGGGACAGATACGCAGTATTTT.

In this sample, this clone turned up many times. The CDR3 is CASSFTPGVGETQYF. Written as DNA, the CDR3 is TGTGCCAGCAGCTTCACCCCTGGAGTCGGGGAGACCCAGTACTTC. The V and J genes are TRBV7-8 and TRBJ2-5; D not certain. The length of the CDR3 is 15 residues. Germline CDR1 is SGHVS and CDR2 is FQNEAQ. V was trimmed by 3 bases and J by 5 bases, leaving 16 bases between them.

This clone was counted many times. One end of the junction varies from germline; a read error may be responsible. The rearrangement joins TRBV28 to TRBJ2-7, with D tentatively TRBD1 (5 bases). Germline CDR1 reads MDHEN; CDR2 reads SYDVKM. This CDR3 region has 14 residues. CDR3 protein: CTSRVWTETYEQYF. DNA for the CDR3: TGTACCAGCAGGGTGTGGACGGAAACCTACGAGCAGTACTTC.

This chain's CDR3 is CASSYSGDSNQPQHF. In nucleotides, the CDR3 is TGTGCCAGCAGTTACTCTGGGGATAGCAATCAGCCCCAGCATTTT. The V gene is TRBV6-2 or TRBV6-3, the J gene TRBJ1-5, with D unresolved. Germline V CDR1 and CDR2: MNHEY, SVGEGT. Trimming removed 0 bases from V and 0 bases from J, with 6 bases in between. The CDR3 covers 15 residues.

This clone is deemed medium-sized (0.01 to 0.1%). The CDR3 DNA is TGTGCCAGCAGTTACTCTGGACAGGGGTACAATGAGCAGTTCTTC. This translates into CASSYSGQGYNEQFF. The V and J genes are TRBV6-5 and TRBJ2-1, with TRBD1 identical over 9 bases. Germline CDR1 and CDR2: MNHEY and SVGAGI. Unmatched junction bases numbered 1, after V lost 0 bases and J lost 4 bases. The CDR3 loop spans 15 amino acids.

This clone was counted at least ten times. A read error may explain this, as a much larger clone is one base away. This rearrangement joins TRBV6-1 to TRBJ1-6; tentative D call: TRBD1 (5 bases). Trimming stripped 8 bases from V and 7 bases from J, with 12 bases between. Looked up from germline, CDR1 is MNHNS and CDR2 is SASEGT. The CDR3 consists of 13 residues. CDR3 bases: TGTGCCAGCGGTCAGGGAAAGAATTCACCCCTCCACTTT. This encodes CASGQGKNSPLHF.

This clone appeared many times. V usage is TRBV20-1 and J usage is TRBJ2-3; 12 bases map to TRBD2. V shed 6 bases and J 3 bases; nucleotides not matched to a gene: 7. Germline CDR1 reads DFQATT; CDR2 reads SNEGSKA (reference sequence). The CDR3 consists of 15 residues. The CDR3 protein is CSAQPSGRGTDTQYF. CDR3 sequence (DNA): TGCAGTGCCCAGCCTAGCGGGAGGGGGACAGATACGCAGTATTTT.

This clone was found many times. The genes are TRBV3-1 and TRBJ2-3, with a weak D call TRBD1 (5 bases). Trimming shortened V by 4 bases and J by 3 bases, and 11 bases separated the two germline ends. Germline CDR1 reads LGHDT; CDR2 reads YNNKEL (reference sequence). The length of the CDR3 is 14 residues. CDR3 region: CASSPGAGTDTQYF. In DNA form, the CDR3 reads TGTGCCAGCAGCCCCGGAGCAGGGACAGATACGCAGTATTTT.

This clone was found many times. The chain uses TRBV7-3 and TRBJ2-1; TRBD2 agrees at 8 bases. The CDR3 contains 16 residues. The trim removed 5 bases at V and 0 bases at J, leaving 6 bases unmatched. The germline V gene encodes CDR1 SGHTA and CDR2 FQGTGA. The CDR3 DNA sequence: TGTGCCAGCAGCCTTAAAAGCGGGAGCTCCTACAATGAGCAGTTCTTC. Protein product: CASSLKSGSSYNEQFF.

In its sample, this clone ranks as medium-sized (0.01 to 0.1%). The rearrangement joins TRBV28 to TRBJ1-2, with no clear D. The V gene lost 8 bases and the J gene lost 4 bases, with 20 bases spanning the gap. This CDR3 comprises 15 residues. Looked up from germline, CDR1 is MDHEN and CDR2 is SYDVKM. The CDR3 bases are TGTGCCAGCGGGAGCCCGGACGGCAAACTCTATGGCTACACCTTC. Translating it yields CASGSPDGKLYGYTF.

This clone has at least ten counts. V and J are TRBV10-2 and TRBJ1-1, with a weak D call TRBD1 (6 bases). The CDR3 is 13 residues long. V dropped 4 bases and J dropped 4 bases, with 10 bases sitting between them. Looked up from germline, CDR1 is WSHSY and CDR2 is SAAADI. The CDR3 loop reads CASSGQASTEAFF. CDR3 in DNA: TGCGCCAGCAGTGGACAGGCCTCCACTGAAGCTTTCTTT.

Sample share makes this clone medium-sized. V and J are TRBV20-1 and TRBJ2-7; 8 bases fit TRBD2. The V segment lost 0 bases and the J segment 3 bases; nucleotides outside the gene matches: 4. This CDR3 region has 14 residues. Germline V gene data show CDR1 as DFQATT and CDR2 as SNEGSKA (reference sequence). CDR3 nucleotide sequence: TGCAGTGCTAGAGATATGGCGGGAGGCTACGAGCAGTACTTC. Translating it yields CSARDMAGGYEQYF.

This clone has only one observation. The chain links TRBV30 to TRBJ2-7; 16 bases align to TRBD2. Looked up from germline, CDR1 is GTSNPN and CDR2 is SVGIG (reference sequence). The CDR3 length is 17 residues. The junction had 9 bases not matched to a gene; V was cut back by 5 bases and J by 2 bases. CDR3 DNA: TGTGCCTGGGGCAGGGGACTAGCGGGAGGGCCCCCCTACGAGCAGTACTTC. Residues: CAWGRGLAGGPPYEQYF.

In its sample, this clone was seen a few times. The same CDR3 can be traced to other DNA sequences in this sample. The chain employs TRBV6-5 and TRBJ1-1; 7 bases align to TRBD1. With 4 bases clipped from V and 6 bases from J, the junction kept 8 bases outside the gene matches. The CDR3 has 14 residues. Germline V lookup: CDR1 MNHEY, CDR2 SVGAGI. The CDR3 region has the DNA TGTGCCAGCAGTTTCGGAACAGGGGTCGCTGAAGCTTTCTTT. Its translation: CASSFGTGVAEAFF.

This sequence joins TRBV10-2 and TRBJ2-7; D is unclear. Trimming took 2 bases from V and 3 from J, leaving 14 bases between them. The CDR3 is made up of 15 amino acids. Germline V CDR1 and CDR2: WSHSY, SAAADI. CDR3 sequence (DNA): TGCGCCAGCAGTGAGAGGTGGGATCTGGGCTACGAGCAGTACTTC. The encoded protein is CASSERWDLGYEQYF.

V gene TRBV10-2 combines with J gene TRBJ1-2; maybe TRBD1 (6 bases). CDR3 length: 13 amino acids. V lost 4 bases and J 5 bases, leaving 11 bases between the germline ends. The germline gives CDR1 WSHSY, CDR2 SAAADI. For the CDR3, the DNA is TGCGCCAGCAGTGCAGGGGCAGGGTATGGCTACACCTTC. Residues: CASSAGAGYGYTF.